Following are 11 T cell receptor beta chains from one sample sequenced in a study of tumor-infiltrating lymphocytes in primary liver carcinoma. A primer in the constant region served to generate TCR beta cDNA from 450 to 600 ng of total RNA. ARM-PCR was slightly modified, and three nested multiplex PCR rounds with it gave rise to the TCR beta libraries. TRBV1-TRBV30 forward primers paired with a C-beta reverse primer were used in the first two PCR rounds, which ran around 10 cycles each. TCRdb used MiXCR to reprocess the multiplex PCR reads, holding one entry per CDR3 protein. The sample has approximately 190,000 distinct CDR3 sequences, 85% seen once; the top ten hold around a sixth. Total RNA and DNA came together from about 19-30 mg of bulk tissue without cell sorting. Material: tumor tissue from primary liver carcinoma. These receptors originate from a man between 35 and 55 years old with primary liver carcinoma and hepatitis B virus infection.

This clonotype appeared once. The CDR3 carries no conserved terminal phenylalanine or tryptophan, so it likely arises from a read error. The chain links TRBV28 to TRBJ2-7; 10 bases fit TRBD1. V lost 7 bases and J lost 0; bases outside the gene matches: 6. CDR1 is MDHEN, CDR2 SYDVKM, per germline. The CDR3 sequence is 15 residues long. The CDR3 spells CASTSWTGGSYEQYL. CDR3 DNA sequence: TGTGCCAGCACCTCCTGGACAGGGGGCTCCTACGAGCAGTACCTC.

This clonotype was seen once. This chain links TRBV6-6 with TRBJ2-4; the match to TRBD1 covers 8 bases. The CDR3 loop spans 15 amino acids. V lost 6 bases, J lost 7 bases, and 11 bases stayed unmatched. Germline V gene sequence: CDR1 MNHNY, CDR2 SVGAGI (reference sequence). This CDR3 reads CASRPGQGPRNIQYF. The CDR3 region has the DNA TGTGCCAGCAGACCAGGACAGGGTCCTAGGAACATTCAGTACTTC.

This clonotype was recorded a few times. A read error is likely, as this CDR3 ends without the conserved phenylalanine or tryptophan. The rearrangement joins TRBV4-3 to TRBJ2-4; TRBD1 aligns across 7 bases. From germline, CDR1 is LGHNA and CDR2 YSLEER. The CDR3 is made up of 14 amino acids. Written as DNA, the CDR3 is TGTGCCAGCAGCCAGGCAGGGGGCAAAAACATTCAGTACCTC. This translates into CASSQAGGKNIQYL.

In the case of this clonotype: A junction end diverges from the germline sequence, so it may reflect a read error. The rearrangement links TRBV5-1 to TRBJ2-3, with 8 bases fitting TRBD1. Germline CDR1 reads SGHRS; CDR2 reads YFSETQ. The CDR3 covers 20 residues. The CDR3 DNA follows: TGCGCCAGCAGACTTTCAGGGGGCGGCCCTGCGCTGCCTAGTACAGATATGCAGTATTTT. Its protein product is CASRLSGGGPALPSTDMQYF.

A word on this clonotype: Here the CDR3 omits its conserved ending phenylalanine or tryptophan, so a read error is the likely source. CDR3 bases: TGTGCCAGCAGCATAAGTATAGCGGGAGGGCGAAGTGAGCAGTTCTCC. This gives the protein CASSISIAGGRSEQFS. V and J are TRBV11-3 and TRBJ2-1, with 11 nucleotides matching TRBD2. The germline gives CDR1 SGHNT, CDR2 YENEEA. The CDR3 loop spans 16 amino acids. Trimming at V came to 5 bases and at J to 9 bases, leaving 12 bases not matched to a gene.

Details on this clonotype: One junction end disagrees with the germline gene, perhaps due to a read error. The V call is TRBV6-5, the J call TRBJ2-7; no reliable D call. This CDR3 is 15 amino acids long. The germline gives CDR1 MNHEY, CDR2 SVGAGI. CDR3 loop: CASTRLRPPSYEQYF. The CDR3 DNA is TGTGCCAGCACCCGCCTGAGGCCGCCGTCCTATGAGCAGTACTTC.

This clonotype was observed once. V gene TRBV20-1 combines with J gene TRBJ1-1; D gene uncertain. The CDR3 is made up of 11 amino acids. The germline V gene encodes CDR1 DFQATT and CDR2 SNEGSKA (reference sequence). V was trimmed by 6 bases and J by 7 bases, leaving 12 bases between them. CDR3 region: CSAAGLFEAFF. DNA for the CDR3: TGCAGTGCGGCAGGATTATTTGAAGCTTTCTTT.

The chain combines TRBV14 with TRBJ1-2; D is ambiguous. This CDR3 spans 13 amino acids. Germline values: CDR1 SGHDN, CDR2 FVKESK. V was pared by 0 bases and J by 10 bases, with 12 bases between. The CDR3 DNA reads TGTGCCAGCAGCCAAGATTTGGAGTCTGACTACACCTTC. Translating it yields CASSQDLESDYTF. Drawing the rest from reference TRBV14 and TRBJ1-2, the complete variable domain is EAGVTQFPSHSVIEKGQTVTLRCDPISGHDNLYWYRRVMGKEIKFLLHFVKESKQDESGMPNNRFLAERTGGTYSTLKVQPAELEDSGVYFCASSQDLESDYTFGSGTRLTVV.

About this clonotype: One end of the junction fails to match germline, which may point to a read error. The chain carries TRBV6-1 and TRBJ1-5; 10 nucleotides align to TRBD1. The V gene's germline CDR1 is MNHNS and CDR2 SASEGT. The CDR3 consists of 15 residues. CDR3 amino acids: CVSSAGQGQIQPQHF. For the CDR3, the DNA is TGTGTCAGCAGTGCGGGACAGGGGCAAATTCAGCCCCAACATTTT.

As for this clonotype: One end of the junction does not line up with germline, which may come from a read error. The chain links TRBV19 to TRBJ1-1, with D perhaps matching TRBD1 (6 bases). Germline V gene data show CDR1 as LNHDA and CDR2 as SQIVND (reference sequence). This CDR3 is 13 amino acids long. The CDR3 reads CTSSPTRGTEAFF. CDR3 sequence (DNA): TGTACCAGTAGTCCGACCAGGGGTACTGAAGCTTTCTTT.

In the case of this clonotype: The conserved closing phenylalanine or tryptophan is absent in this CDR3, likely reflecting a read error. This chain links TRBV6-6 with TRBJ1-1; tentatively, D is TRBD1 (5 bases). This CDR3 comprises 13 residues. CDR1 is MNHNY and CDR2 is SVGAGI in the germline V gene (reference sequence). The CDR3 loop is CVSNTEGTTEAFS. The CDR3 bases are TGTGTCAGCAACACAGAGGGGACTACTGAAGCTTTCTCT.